Listed below are T cell receptor beta chains from one sample, sequenced in a study of cytomegalovirus exposure and HLA in healthy donors. Profiled with immunoSEQ multiplex PCR; TCRdb holds only in-frame clones, not every one. The sample consists of 200,000 to 250,000 clones, around 80% of them appearing once. What was sequenced was PBMCs. These receptors came from a man aged 40-49 years in good health and CMV-seronegative. The CDR3 runs from the conserved cysteine through the conserved F or W.

v_call cdr3_aa
TRBV28 CASSSGVEGEQYF
TRBV6-1 CASSDRVVYGYTF
TRBV5-1 CASSWGTGMNTEAFF
TRBV4-2 CASSQDRINEQFF
TRBV2 CASAGEDRNYGYTF
TRBV10-2 CASGVPRLAGVYNEQFF
TRBV30 CAWSVFRGQRGREQYF
TRBV6-1 CASEPGTGSYNEQFF
TRBV10-2 CASSATTGSEAFF
TRBV7-3 CASSLGNRGTDTQYF
TRBV7-3 CASSLRTGAPSNTEAFF
TRBV5-4 CASSLDRYTGELFF
TRBV4-3 CASSLYVIGAAVNSPLHF
TRBV27 CASRHNRDTQTLYEQYF
TRBV18 CASSPIIDEKLFF
TRBV7-2 CASSFPSGSSKNIQYF
TRBV7-9 CSSSFGGGFYEQYF
TRBV5-4 CASSLKSGDTGELFF
TRBV5-4 CASSSNRHLNTEAFF
TRBV5-1 CASSEGQSYYGYTF
TRBV4-2 CASSQVHGSNSPLHF
TRBV4-1 CASSHHPQREGLVQFF
TRBV7-9 CASSSGGGADTQYF
TRBV27 CASSLLAGGTDTQYF
TRBV6-1 CASSEGPNTEAFF
TRBV28 CASSPRRDTQYF
TRBV27 CASSLGRGASYEQYF
TRBV7-3 CASSLLGTSNEQFF
TRBV7-9 CASSSGTGVGYYSYEQYF
TRBV7-8 CASSLLAASSYEQYF
TRBV5-1 CASRGNTEAFF
TRBV7-2 CASSRETGNYGYTF
TRBV5-1 CASSLGGAGANVLTF
TRBV5-1 CASSSNLGGSGELFF
TRBV15 CATSRDGLNSNQPQHF
TRBV10-3 CAISGRPGGADTQYF
TRBV28 CASSFVGTLPKETQYF
TRBV29-1 CSILSGDTTGELFF
TRBV7-3 CASSFGTDQPQHF
TRBV25-1 CASSDLDRVVEDTQYF
TRBV7-9 CSSSSRLAESSYEQYF
TRBV29-1 CSVFTGYLGSDTQYF
TRBV18 CASSLSSGEKLFF
TRBV5-1 CASSDGGQDNTGELFF
TRBV7-9 CASSLEQGFTDTQYF